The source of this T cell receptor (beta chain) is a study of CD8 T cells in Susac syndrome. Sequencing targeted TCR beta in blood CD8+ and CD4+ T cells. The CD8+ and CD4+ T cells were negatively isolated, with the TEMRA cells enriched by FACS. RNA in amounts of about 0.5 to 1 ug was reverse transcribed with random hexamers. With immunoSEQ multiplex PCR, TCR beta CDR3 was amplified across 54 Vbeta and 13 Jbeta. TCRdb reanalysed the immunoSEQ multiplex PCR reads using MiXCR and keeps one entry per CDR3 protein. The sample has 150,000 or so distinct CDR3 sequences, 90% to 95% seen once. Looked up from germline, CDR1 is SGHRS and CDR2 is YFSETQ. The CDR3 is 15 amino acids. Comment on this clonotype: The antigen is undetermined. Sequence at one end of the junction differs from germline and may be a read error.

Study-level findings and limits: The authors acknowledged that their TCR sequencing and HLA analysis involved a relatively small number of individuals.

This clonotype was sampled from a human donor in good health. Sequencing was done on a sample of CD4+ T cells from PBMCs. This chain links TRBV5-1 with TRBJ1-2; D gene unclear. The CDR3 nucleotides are TGCGCCAGCAGCTCGGCAACTACTCCGGAGCTGCCCCTCTCCTTC. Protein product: CASSSATTPELPLSF.